Only one count was recorded for the clone carrying this T cell receptor beta chain. V dropped 5 bases and J dropped 2 bases, with 13 bases sitting between them. The CDR3 extends over 14 amino acids. Germline V gene lookup returns CDR1 SGHNT and CDR2 YENEEA. This sample stems from a study of blood T cell repertoires in COVID-19. Study-level background: From the United States, Italy and Spain came samples of acute and convalescent COVID-19. T cells, B-cell-depleted T cells, or PBMCs provided the cDNA or gDNA that served as material.

Under the authors' procedure: By means of reference gene primer amplification, nucleated cell counts were estimated. Measured with immunoSEQ multiplex PCR; TCRdb has only the in-frame clones, and not every one. That table gives V, J and clone size, and the DNA gave D and trimming. The table lists approximately 77,000 clones, approximately 76% of them singletons. Sequencing was done on a sample of peripheral blood. The chain uses TRBV11-3 and TRBJ2-7; D might be TRBD1 (5 bases). The sequence was collected from an older man with active or convalescent COVID-19. The DNA for the CDR3 is TGTGCCAGCAGCCAGATCGACAGAACCTACGAGCAGTACTTC. Encoded protein: CASSQIDRTYEQYF. Looking up the rest from reference TRBV11-3 and TRBJ2-7 gives the full variable domain: EAGVVQSPRYKIIEKKQPVAFWCNPISGHNTLYWYLQNLGQGPELLIRYENEEAVDDSQLPKDRFSAERLKGVDSTLKIQPAELGDSAVYLCASSQIDRTYEQYFGPGTRLTVT.